The clone carrying this T cell receptor (beta chain) showed up just once. The data originate from a study of Graves' ophthalmopathy and Graves' hyperthyroidism. Germline V gene lookup returns CDR1 LNHNV and CDR2 YYDKDF (reference sequence). Losses at the gene ends were 4 bases for V and 8 bases for J; bases not matched to a gene: 5. The CDR3 is 13 amino acids. Transcripts of RNA were the source for amplifying TCR beta CDR3 regions. HTBI-primed RT-PCR formed the first round, and a multiplex PCR formed the second. TCRdb used MiXCR to reprocess the multiplex PCR reads, holding one entry per CDR3 protein. The data contain fewer than 650,000 distinct CDR3 sequences, over 20% of them singletons. Ophthalmopathy not arising within 18 months of follow-up defined hyperthyroidism as stable. Lactation, pregnancy, uncontrolled infections and other autoimmune diseases were all grounds for excluding patients. Symptoms, serum thyroxine and TRAb, thyroid ultrasound, and orbital computed tomography formed the diagnostic basis.

The V call is TRBV15, the J call TRBJ1-2; TRBD1 aligns across 9 bases. The TCR was taken from a woman aged 18 to 35 with stable Graves' hyperthyroidism. Some clones in this sample may be carry-over from other donors' samples. The specimen sequenced was peripheral blood. As DNA, the CDR3 is TGTGCCACCAGCAACCGGGACAGGGAAGGCTACACCTTC. Amino acid sequence: CATSNRDREGYTF.